Listed below are T cell receptor beta chains from one sample, sequenced in a study of human T cells and chemical hapten exposure. TCRdb independently ran MiXCR on the RACE reads; one entry per CDR3 protein. The sample yields 180,000 or so distinct CDR3 sequences, 20% to 25% seen once. The sample in question was whole blood, obtained in connection with sensitization to the hapten diphenylcyclopropenone (DPC). These receptors all stem from a woman in her forties or fifties with alopecia areata. Some clones in this sample may be carry-over from other donors' samples. Both conserved end residues are part of each CDR3. The D gene is left open where the match is weak. Only part of the rows carry a size: once, few, many, or a class if the clone is expanded.

CDR3 length: 14
J gene: TRBJ2-1
clone size: few
V gene: TRBV10-3
D gene: -
CDR3 DNA: TGTGCCATCAGAATGCGGGACATCTACAATGAGCAGTTCTTC
CDR3 protein: CAIRMRDIYNEQFF

CDR3 length: 14
J gene: TRBJ2-3
clone size: few
V gene: TRBV5-6
D gene: -
CDR3 DNA: TGTGCCAGCAGCTACGGTGGGGCGACAGATACGCAGTATTTT
CDR3 protein: CASSYGGATDTQYF

CDR3 length: 13
J gene: TRBJ1-1
clone size: -
V gene: TRBV20-1
D gene: -
CDR3 DNA: TGCAGTGCTAGGACCAACATGAACACTGAAGCTTTCTTT
CDR3 protein: CSARTNMNTEAFF

CDR3 length: 18
J gene: TRBJ2-1
clone size: -
V gene: TRBV2
D gene: -
CDR3 DNA: TGTGCCAGCAGTCCCGCATTTCAAACTCACAGCTCCTACAATGAGCAGTTCTTC
CDR3 protein: CASSPAFQTHSSYNEQFF

CDR3 length: 15
J gene: TRBJ2-1
clone size: few
V gene: TRBV15
D gene: -
CDR3 DNA: TGTGCCACCAGCAGAGATCTGCAGGTCTTGGATGAGCAGTTCTTC
CDR3 protein: CATSRDLQVLDEQFF

CDR3 length: 13
J gene: TRBJ2-7
clone size: -
V gene: TRBV7-8
D gene: -
CDR3 DNA: TGTGCCAGCAGCGCCGTCGTCACCTACGAGCAGTACTTC
CDR3 protein: CASSAVVTYEQYF

CDR3 length: 17
J gene: TRBJ2-6
clone size: -
V gene: TRBV29-1
D gene: TRBD2
CDR3 DNA: TGCAGCGTTGAGGGCGGGAGGGATTCCTCTGGGGCCAACGTCCTGACTTTC
CDR3 protein: CSVEGGRDSSGANVLTF

CDR3 length: 15
J gene: TRBJ1-2
clone size: -
V gene: TRBV29-1
D gene: -
CDR3 DNA: TGCAGCGTCGTGAGTTTTAGGACGGACAACTATGGCTACACCTTC
CDR3 protein: CSVVSFRTDNYGYTF

CDR3 length: 13
J gene: TRBJ2-1
clone size: many
V gene: TRBV11-2
D gene: -
CDR3 DNA: TGTGCCAGCAGCTTAGATCGTAGTAATGAGCAGTTCTTC
CDR3 protein: CASSLDRSNEQFF

CDR3 length: 14
J gene: TRBJ2-1
clone size: -
V gene: TRBV30
D gene: -
CDR3 DNA: TGTGCCTGGGACTTACTCCCCTTGGGAGATGAGCAGTTCTTC
CDR3 protein: CAWDLLPLGDEQFF

CDR3 length: 15
J gene: TRBJ2-2
clone size: -
V gene: TRBV6-1
D gene: TRBD2
CDR3 DNA: TGTGCCAGCAGTCAAATAGCGGGAGTCACCGGGGAGCTGTTTTTT
CDR3 protein: CASSQIAGVTGELFF

CDR3 length: 14
J gene: TRBJ2-6
clone size: -
V gene: TRBV12-3/TRBV12-4
D gene: -
CDR3 DNA: TGTGCCAGCGCGGTGGCGGGTTTGGCCAACGTCCTGACTTTC
CDR3 protein: CASAVAGLANVLTF

CDR3 length: 15
J gene: TRBJ2-1
clone size: few
V gene: TRBV19
D gene: -
CDR3 DNA: TGTGCCAGTAGTATAGATCGAGTGTCGTTGAATGAGCAGTTCTTC
CDR3 protein: CASSIDRVSLNEQFF

CDR3 length: 15
J gene: TRBJ1-2
clone size: -
V gene: TRBV6-6
D gene: -
CDR3 DNA: TGTGCCAGCAGCCGGATAGGGGCCTCCAACTATGGCTACACCTTC
CDR3 protein: CASSRIGASNYGYTF

CDR3 length: 16
J gene: TRBJ2-1
clone size: -
V gene: TRBV7-9
D gene: TRBD2
CDR3 DNA: TGTGCCAGCAGCTTAGAGCGGGAGTTGCGGTACAATGAGCAGTTCTTC
CDR3 protein: CASSLERELRYNEQFF

CDR3 length: 13
J gene: TRBJ2-5
clone size: few
V gene: TRBV19
D gene: -
CDR3 DNA: TGTGCCAGTAGGGGCAGGGTTGGAGAGACCCAGTACTTC
CDR3 protein: CASRGRVGETQYF

CDR3 length: 13
J gene: TRBJ1-1
clone size: many
V gene: TRBV29-1
D gene: -
CDR3 DNA: TGCAGCGTTGAAGAAGGGGGGAACACTGAAGCTTTCTTT
CDR3 protein: CSVEEGGNTEAFF

CDR3 length: 12
J gene: TRBJ1-2
clone size: -
V gene: TRBV5-1
D gene: -
CDR3 DNA: TGCGCCAGCAGCTTGGGGGAATACGGCTACACCTTC
CDR3 protein: CASSLGEYGYTF

CDR3 length: 14
J gene: TRBJ2-5
clone size: -
V gene: TRBV12-3/TRBV12-4
D gene: -
CDR3 DNA: TGTGCCAGCAGAGGGGTGGGCGTTCAAGAGACCCAGTACTTC
CDR3 protein: CASRGVGVQETQYF

CDR3 length: 16
J gene: TRBJ1-3
clone size: few
V gene: TRBV6-5
D gene: TRBD1
CDR3 DNA: TGTGCCAGCAGTCACCGGGACAGGGGGCCTGGAAACACCATATATTTT
CDR3 protein: CASSHRDRGPGNTIYF

CDR3 length: 15
J gene: TRBJ2-7
clone size: -
V gene: TRBV5-1
D gene: -
CDR3 DNA: TGCGCCAGCAGCTCCACCTGGCAGGGACACGCCGAGCAGTACTTC
CDR3 protein: CASSSTWQGHAEQYF

CDR3 length: 14
J gene: TRBJ1-6
clone size: -
V gene: TRBV10-3
D gene: TRBD1
CDR3 DNA: TGTGCCATCAGTGCGACAGGGAATAATTCACCCCTCCACTTT
CDR3 protein: CAISATGNNSPLHF